This T cell receptor (beta chain) emerged from a study of cytomegalovirus exposure and HLA in healthy donors. Findings and caveats of the study: In a later analysis, TCR beta V- and J-gene trimming was associated with a missense DCLRE1C variant.

The PCR employed 60 Vbeta primers together with 13 Jbeta primers. Assay used: immunoSEQ multiplex PCR; TCRdb lists only in-frame clones, some missing. Found here are roughly 160,000 clones, over 75% of them singletons; the top ten hold 1%. As concerns this clone: Its target is not known.

CDR3 length equals 16 residues. With 3 bases clipped from V and 4 bases from J, the junction kept 7 bases outside the gene matches. CDR1 and CDR2 (germline): LNHDA, SQIVND (reference sequence). The origin of this receptor is a woman aged 45-59 years in good health and CMV-seropositive. The material sequenced was PBMCs. The gene calls are TRBV19 and TRBJ2-1, with 9 bases that match TRBD2. DNA of the CDR3: TGTGCCAGTAGTATTATAAAGACTAGCGGTTACAATGAGCAGTTCTTC. It is translated as CASSIIKTSGYNEQFF.